This TCR beta chain is drawn from a study of graft-versus-host responses after intestinal transplantation. In the study overall: Anti-thymocyte globulin induction, then tacrolimus and steroids for about three years, went to all recipients. Regarding the study as a whole: The study associated peak circulating GvH clone levels with early post-transplant HvG declines.

Germline CDR1 is MNHNS and CDR2 is SASEGT. The CDR3 sequence is 15 residues long. Only one count was recorded for this clone. Its antigen is still unknown. Method: immunoSEQ multiplex PCR; TCRdb's copy keeps in-frame clones and lacks some. In the table there are roughly 70,000 clones, roughly 89% of which are singletons. Either the posterior iliac crest or another site supplied the post-transplant bone marrow. J is TRBJ1-2 and V is TRBV6-1; 8 bases agree with TRBD1. This material consisted of bone marrow, taken around 720 days after intestinal transplantation. This TCR derives from a human patient who received an intestinal transplant, so some T cells may come from the graft donor. The CDR3 DNA reads TGTCAACAGGGGGAGGTGACAGGGTCTAACTATGGCTACACCTTC. Amino acid sequence: CQQGEVTGSNYGYTF.